This is a list of T cell receptor beta chains from one sample in a study of T cell responses to AZD1222 COVID-19 vaccine. TCRdb's table, derived via immunoSEQ multiplex PCR, lists solely in-frame clones and lacks some. The sample has about 62,000 clones, roughly 90% seen once. Material: peripheral blood, obtained on day 0 of AZD1222 vaccination. These receptors were collected from an adult in good health. The CDR3 runs from the conserved cysteine through the conserved F or W. D genes are given only for firm matches. Where a row states a size, it is once, few, many or the class of an expanded clone; other rows omit it.

j_call d_call v_call clone_size cdr3_aa cdr3_nt
TRBJ2-7 NA TRBV4-1 few CASSQGQVFYEQYF TGCGCCAGCAGCCAAGGACAGGTCTTCTACGAGCAGTACTTC
TRBJ1-5 NA TRBV10-1 NA CASRDNRFWPQHF TGCGCCAGCAGGGACAACCGATTTTGGCCCCAGCATTTT
TRBJ1-6 NA TRBV5-5 NA CASSQLTRFDSPLHF TGTGCCAGCAGTCAACTGACGAGGTTCGATTCACCCCTCCACTTT
TRBJ2-1 TRBD2 TRBV5-1 NA CASSFGGTNSYNEQFF TGCGCCAGCAGCTTCGGCGGGACTAACAGCTACAATGAGCAGTTCTTC
TRBJ1-1 NA TRBV6-4 once CASSDRENTEAFF TGTGCCAGCAGTGACAGGGAAAACACTGAAGCTTTCTTT
TRBJ2-5 TRBD1 TRBV12-3/TRBV12-4 NA CASRRGGSETQYF TGTGCCAGCAGAAGAGGGGGCTCGGAGACCCAGTACTTC
TRBJ2-3 NA TRBV5-1 NA CASSLLRGTDTQYF TGCGCCAGCAGCTTGCTCCGGGGCACAGATACGCAGTATTTT
TRBJ1-1 TRBD1 TRBV5-1 NA CASSRDRPNTEAFF TGCGCCAGCAGCCGGGACAGACCCAACACTGAAGCTTTCTTT
TRBJ2-5 NA TRBV10-1 NA CASSDRLAGPETQYF TGCGCCAGCAGTGATCGCCTAGCAGGTCCAGAGACCCAGTACTTC
TRBJ1-2 NA TRBV7-9 once CASSLGGPRGYTF TGTGCCAGCAGCTTAGGAGGCCCCCGTGGCTACACCTTC
TRBJ2-2 TRBD1 TRBV19 NA CASSMMAGGGLFF TGTGCCAGTAGTATGATGGCAGGGGGTGGGCTGTTTTTT
TRBJ1-2 NA TRBV5-1 NA CASSLNLMGSGYTF TGCGCCAGCAGCTTGAATCTTATGGGCAGCGGCTACACCTTC
TRBJ1-2 TRBD1 TRBV5-6 NA CASSSRTGFLYYGYTF TGTGCCAGCAGCTCCCGGACAGGGTTTCTGTACTATGGCTACACCTTC
TRBJ1-2 NA TRBV28 NA CASSLDAGANYGYTF TGTGCCAGCAGTTTAGATGCGGGGGCCAACTATGGCTACACCTTC
TRBJ2-5 NA TRBV3-1/TRBV3-2 NA CASSQSDRGGETQYF TGTGCCAGCAGCCAATCGGATCGAGGGGGGGAGACCCAGTACTTC
TRBJ1-4 NA TRBV2 NA CASRGLLNNEKLFF TGTGCCAGCAGGGGCCTATTAAATAATGAAAAACTGTTTTTT
TRBJ2-5 NA TRBV27 NA CASSTRTDQETQYF TGTGCCAGCAGTACCCGGACAGACCAAGAGACCCAGTACTTC
TRBJ2-3 TRBD2 TRBV25-1 NA CASARGDTDTQYF TGTGCCAGCGCGCGGGGGGACACAGATACGCAGTATTTT
TRBJ2-1 NA TRBV2 NA CASTMDMSSYNEQFF TGTGCCAGCACCATGGACATGAGCTCCTACAATGAGCAGTTCTTC
TRBJ2-5 NA TRBV6-5 NA CASTLSRPQETQYF TGTGCCAGCACTCTAAGTCGGCCGCAAGAGACCCAGTACTTC
TRBJ2-5 NA TRBV5-8 NA CASSLVEGEETQYF TGTGCCAGCAGCTTGGTAGAAGGGGAAGAGACCCAGTACTTC
TRBJ2-2 NA TRBV27 NA CASSPQGANTGELFF TGTGCCAGCAGCCCCCAGGGAGCGAACACCGGGGAGCTGTTTTTT
TRBJ1-3 TRBD1 TRBV2 NA CASSPRGRGNTIYF TGTGCCAGCAGCCCCAGGGGGCGCGGAAACACCATATATTTT
TRBJ1-1 NA TRBV3-1/TRBV3-2 NA CASSPGQGTEAFF TGTGCCAGCAGCCCGGGCCAGGGCACTGAAGCTTTCTTT
TRBJ2-1 TRBD2 TRBV10-1 NA CASSNPLAGDDEQFF TGCGCCAGCAGTAACCCGCTAGCGGGGGATGATGAGCAGTTCTTC
TRBJ2-6 TRBD1 TRBV3-1/TRBV3-2 NA CASSQEDRGRYSGANVLTF TGTGCCAGCAGCCAAGAGGACAGGGGGCGTTACTCTGGGGCCAACGTCCTGACTTTC
TRBJ1-1 TRBD1 TRBV15 NA CATVRDRVNTEAFF TGTGCCACCGTCCGGGACAGGGTGAACACTGAAGCTTTCTTT
TRBJ1-3 NA TRBV27 once CASSSEGASGNTIYF TGTGCCAGCAGCTCAGAAGGGGCTTCTGGAAACACCATATATTTT
TRBJ1-2 TRBD1 TRBV11-2 once CASSLADRGLSVYGYTF TGTGCCAGCAGCTTGGCTGACAGGGGCCTCTCCGTATATGGCTACACCTTC